This T cell receptor beta chain was retrieved from a study of CD8+ T cells in alopecia areata. Extraction of RNA preceded its reverse transcription into cDNA, which served as the sequencing template. The assay was immunoSEQ multiplex PCR, and TCRdb's table has in-frame clones only and misses some. The sample carries 170,000 or so clones, about 55% recorded once. Treatment in this sample: oral pan-JAK inhibitor, 5-10 mg twice daily. Germline CDR1 MDHEN, CDR2 SYDVKM. CDR3 size: 14 residues. V was pared by 3 bases and J by 3 bases, with 10 bases between. This sequence joins TRBV28 and TRBJ2-3; D unresolved. Specimen: CD8+ T cells sorted from blood, collected at week 24, from a patient treated with tofacitinib. This receptor was identified in a human donor with alopecia areata. The CDR3, as DNA: TGTGCCAGCAGTTTTTTTGGTGGGACAGATACGCAGTATTTT. Translating it yields CASSFFGGTDTQYF.